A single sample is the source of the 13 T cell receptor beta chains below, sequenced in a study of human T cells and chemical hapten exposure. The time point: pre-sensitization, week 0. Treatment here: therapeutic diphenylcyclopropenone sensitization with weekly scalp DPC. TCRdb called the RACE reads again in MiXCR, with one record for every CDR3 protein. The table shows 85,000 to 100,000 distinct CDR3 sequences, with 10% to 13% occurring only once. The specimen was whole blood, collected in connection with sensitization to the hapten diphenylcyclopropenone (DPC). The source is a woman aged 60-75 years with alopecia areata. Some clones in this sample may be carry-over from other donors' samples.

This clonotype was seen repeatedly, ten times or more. The CDR3 DNA sequence: TGCAGTGCTAGTATGAACGAGCAGTACTTC. Its translation: CSASMNEQYF. This chain connects TRBV20-1 to TRBJ2-7, with no clear D. The CDR3 has 10 amino acids. V lost 3 bases and J 5 bases, leaving 5 bases between the germline ends. Germline V lookup: CDR1 DFQATT, CDR2 SNEGSKA (reference sequence).

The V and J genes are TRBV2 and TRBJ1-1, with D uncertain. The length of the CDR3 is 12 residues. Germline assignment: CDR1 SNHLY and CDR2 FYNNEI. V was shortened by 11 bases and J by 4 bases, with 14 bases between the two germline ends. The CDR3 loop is CASPQRGTEAFF. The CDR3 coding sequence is TGTGCCTCCCCCCAGAGAGGCACTGAAGCTTTCTTT.

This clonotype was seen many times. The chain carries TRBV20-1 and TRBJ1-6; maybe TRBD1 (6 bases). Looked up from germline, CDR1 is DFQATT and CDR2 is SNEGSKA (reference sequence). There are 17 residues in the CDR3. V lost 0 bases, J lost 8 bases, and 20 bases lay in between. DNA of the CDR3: TGCAGTGCTAGAGACCAAAGTACGGGGGGCGCTTATTCACCCCTCCACTTT. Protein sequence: CSARDQSTGGAYSPLHF.

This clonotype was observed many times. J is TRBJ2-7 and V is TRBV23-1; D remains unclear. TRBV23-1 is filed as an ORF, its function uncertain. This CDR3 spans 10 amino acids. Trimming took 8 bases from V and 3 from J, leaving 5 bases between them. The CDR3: CASPHYEQYF. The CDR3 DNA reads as TGCGCCAGCCCCCACTACGAGCAGTACTTC.

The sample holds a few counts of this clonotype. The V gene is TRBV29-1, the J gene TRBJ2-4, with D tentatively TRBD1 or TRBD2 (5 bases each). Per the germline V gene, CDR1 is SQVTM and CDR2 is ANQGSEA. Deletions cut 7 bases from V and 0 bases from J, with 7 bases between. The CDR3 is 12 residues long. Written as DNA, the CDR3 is TGCAGCGGTGGGACAGCCAAAAACATTCAGTACTTC. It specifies CSGGTAKNIQYF.

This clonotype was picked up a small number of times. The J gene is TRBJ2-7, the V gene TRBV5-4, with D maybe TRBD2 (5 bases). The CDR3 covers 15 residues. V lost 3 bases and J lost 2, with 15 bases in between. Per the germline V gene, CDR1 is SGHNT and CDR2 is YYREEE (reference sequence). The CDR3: CASSSPGLGPYEQYF. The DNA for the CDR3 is TGTGCCAGCAGCTCACCCGGACTGGGCCCCTACGAGCAGTACTTC.

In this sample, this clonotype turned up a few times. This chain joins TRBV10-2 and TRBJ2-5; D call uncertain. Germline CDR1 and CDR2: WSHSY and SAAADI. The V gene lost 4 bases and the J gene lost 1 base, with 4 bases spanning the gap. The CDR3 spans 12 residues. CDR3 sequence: CASSVTQETQYF. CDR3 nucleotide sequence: TGCGCCAGCAGTGTTACCCAAGAGACCCAGTACTTC.

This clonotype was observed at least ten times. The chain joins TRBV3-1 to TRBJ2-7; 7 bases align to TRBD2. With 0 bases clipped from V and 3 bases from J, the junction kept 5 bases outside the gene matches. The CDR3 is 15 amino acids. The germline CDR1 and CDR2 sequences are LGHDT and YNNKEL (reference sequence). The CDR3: CASSQDQGGGYEQYF. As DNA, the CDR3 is TGTGCCAGCAGCCAAGATCAAGGCGGGGGCTACGAGCAGTACTTC.

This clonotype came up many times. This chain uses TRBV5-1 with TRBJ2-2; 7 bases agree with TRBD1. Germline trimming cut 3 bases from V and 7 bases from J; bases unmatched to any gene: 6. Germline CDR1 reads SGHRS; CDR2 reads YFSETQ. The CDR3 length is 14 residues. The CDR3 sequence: CASSSQGSGGELFF. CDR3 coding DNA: TGCGCCAGCAGCTCACAGGGGAGTGGCGGGGAGCTGTTTTTT.

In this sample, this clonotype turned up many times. The CDR3 here is CSVVGQNYGYTF. The CDR3 bases are TGCAGCGTTGTAGGACAGAACTATGGCTACACCTTC. This chain joins TRBV29-1 and TRBJ1-2, with D possibly matching TRBD1 (6 bases). V lost 4 bases and J lost 2, with 8 bases in between. This CDR3 is 12 amino acids long. Germline CDR1 is SQVTM and CDR2 is ANQGSEA.

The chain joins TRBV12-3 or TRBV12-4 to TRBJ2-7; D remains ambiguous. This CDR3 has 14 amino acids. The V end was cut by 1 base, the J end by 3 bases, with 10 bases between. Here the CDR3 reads CASSLEALNYEQYF. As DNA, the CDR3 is TGTGCCAGCAGTTTAGAGGCGCTTAACTACGAGCAGTACTTC.

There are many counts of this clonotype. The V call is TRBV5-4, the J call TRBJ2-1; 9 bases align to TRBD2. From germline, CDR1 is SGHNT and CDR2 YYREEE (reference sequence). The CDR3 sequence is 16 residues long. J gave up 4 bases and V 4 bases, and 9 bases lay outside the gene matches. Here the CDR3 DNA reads TGTGCCAGCAGCCCGGCCCGGGCGGGGGGGTACAATGAGCAGTTCTTC. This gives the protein CASSPARAGGYNEQFF.

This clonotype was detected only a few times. CDR3 amino acids: CASSLAGLAWEQYF. The CDR3 nucleotides read TGTGCCAGCAGCTTAGCTGGGCTCGCTTGGGAGCAGTACTTC. The rearrangement links TRBV7-2 to TRBJ2-7; D not resolved. This CDR3 spans 14 amino acids. The ends were cut back, 0 bases at V and 7 bases at J, with 13 bases in the middle. Per germline, CDR1 SGHTA and CDR2 FQGNSA.